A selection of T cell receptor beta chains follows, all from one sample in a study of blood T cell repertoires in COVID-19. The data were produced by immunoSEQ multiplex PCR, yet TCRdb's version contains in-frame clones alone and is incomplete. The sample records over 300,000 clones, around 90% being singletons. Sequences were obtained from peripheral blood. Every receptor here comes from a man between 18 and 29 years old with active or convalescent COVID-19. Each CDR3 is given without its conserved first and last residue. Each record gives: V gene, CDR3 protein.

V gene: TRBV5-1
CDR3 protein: ASSLAAPTGGQRGVQY

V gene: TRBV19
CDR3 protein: ASRAGQGRATEAF

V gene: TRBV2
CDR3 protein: ASSGVGNEKLF

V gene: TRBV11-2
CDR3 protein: ASSSPTTSGSSHEQF

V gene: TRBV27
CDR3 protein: ASSLGQGYTEAF

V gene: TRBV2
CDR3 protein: ASRGGRQVNTEAF

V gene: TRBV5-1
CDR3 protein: ASSNRTVPYNEQF

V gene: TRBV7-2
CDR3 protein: ASSLGGSTNSPLH

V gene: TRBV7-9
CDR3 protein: ASSSIGQGDSPLH

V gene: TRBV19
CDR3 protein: ASSAAPGSYGYT

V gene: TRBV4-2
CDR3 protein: ASSQDNGGQETQY

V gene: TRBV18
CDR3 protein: ASSPPTSGRSMTQY

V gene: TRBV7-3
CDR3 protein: ASSLTTSHEQF

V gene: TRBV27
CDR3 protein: ASRERGTGVSQPQH

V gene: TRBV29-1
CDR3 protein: SVVTGTDTQY